The T cell receptor (beta chain) under discussion was sequenced for a study of blood T cell repertoires in COVID-19. Overall study: The United States, Italy and Spain supplied acute and convalescent COVID-19 samples. The analysed material was cDNA or gDNA that came from T cells, B-cell-depleted T cells, or PBMCs.

Using immunoSEQ multiplex PCR, the repertoire was profiled, and TCRdb retains in-frame clones only, with some absent. The sample holds 300,000 to 350,000 clones, roughly 87% seen once. Germline V gives CDR1 SGHRS, CDR2 YFSETQ. J lost 4 bases, V lost 0 bases, and 4 bases had no gene match. The CDR3 extends over 15 amino acids. In Seattle, patients joined the study during active infection and were tracked longitudinally. The sequence derives from a man aged 30 to 39 with COVID-19, enrolled during active disease. The V call is TRBV5-1, the J call TRBJ1-2; TRBD1 aligns across 9 bases. The sample was peripheral blood. In DNA form, the CDR3 reads TGCGCCAGCAGCTTGGAGGGACAGGGTAGCTATGGCTACACCTTC. It codes for CASSLEGQGSYGYTF.